This T cell receptor beta chain was recorded in a study of blood T cell repertoires in COVID-19. Study details: Specimens from acute and convalescent COVID-19 originated in the United States, Italy and Spain. PBMCs, B-cell-depleted T cells, or T cells provided the cDNA or gDNA that made up the material.

In the original processing: Estimated nucleated cell counts came from reference gene primer amplification. Only in-frame clones appear in the TCRdb table, and some are missing; sequencing was by immunoSEQ multiplex PCR. Clone size and the V and J calls come from that table; the DNA yielded D and trimming. The sample includes about 400,000 clones, about 89% of them seen just once. The TCR was taken from a woman in her thirties with acute or convalescent COVID-19. Sequencing was carried out using peripheral blood.

The CDR3, as DNA: TGTGCCAGCAGCAAACGGACTAGCTCCGGGTACAACAAAAACATTCAGTACTTC. It codes for CASSKRTSSGYNKNIQYF. The gene calls are TRBV5-6 and TRBJ2-4, with 8 bases fitting TRBD2. CDR3 size: 18 residues. V lost 4 bases, J lost 3 bases, and 15 bases stayed unmatched. Per germline, CDR1 SGHDT and CDR2 YYEEEE. Supplemented by reference TRBV5-6 and TRBJ2-4, the full variable domain reads DAGVTQSPTHLIKTRGQQVTLRCSPKSGHDTVSWYQQALGQGPQFIFQYYEEEERQRGNFPDRFSGHQFPNYSSELNVNALLLGDSALYLCASSKRTSSGYNKNIQYFGAGTRLSVL.